These T cell receptor beta chains were read from a single sample in a study of blood T cell repertoires in COVID-19. TCRdb's copy holds only in-frame clones and misses some; the assay was immunoSEQ multiplex PCR. This sample carries around 220,000 clones, 88% of them seen once, and the ten largest clones take roughly 15%. Sequenced: PBMCs or T cells enriched from blood (not recorded which). These receptors came from a woman in her 50s with acute COVID-19. CDR3s include the opening cysteine and the closing phenylalanine or tryptophan. The D gene is left open where the match is weak. Clone size is shown for a subset of rows, as once, few, many or a class of expanded clone.

j_call: TRBJ1-3; d_call: TRBD1; clone_size: .; v_call: TRBV6-5; cdr3_aa: CASTADRLGNTIYF; cdr3_nt: TGTGCCAGCACCGCGGACAGGCTCGGAAACACCATATATTTT
j_call: TRBJ2-2; d_call: .; clone_size: .; v_call: TRBV9; cdr3_aa: CASSTYTGELFF; cdr3_nt: TGTGCCAGCAGCACATACACCGGGGAGCTGTTTTTT
j_call: TRBJ1-2; d_call: .; clone_size: .; v_call: TRBV28; cdr3_aa: CASNTGSGGYTF; cdr3_nt: TGTGCCAGCAATACCGGTTCAGGAGGCTACACCTTC
j_call: TRBJ1-4; d_call: .; clone_size: .; v_call: TRBV15; cdr3_aa: CATSKGQTSTNEKLFF; cdr3_nt: TGTGCCACCAGCAAAGGCCAGACTTCAACTAATGAAAAACTGTTTTTT
j_call: TRBJ1-5; d_call: .; clone_size: .; v_call: TRBV6-6; cdr3_aa: CASSRGRGKNNQPQHF; cdr3_nt: TGTGCCAGCAGTAGGGGGAGGGGTAAGAATAATCAGCCCCAGCATTTT
j_call: TRBJ1-1; d_call: TRBD1; clone_size: .; v_call: TRBV5-1; cdr3_aa: CASSRDREGTEAFF; cdr3_nt: TGCGCCAGTTCGAGGGACAGGGAAGGGACTGAAGCTTTCTTT
j_call: TRBJ1-1; d_call: TRBD1; clone_size: .; v_call: TRBV28; cdr3_aa: CASSFFRTGTAFF; cdr3_nt: TGTGCCAGCAGTTTCTTCCGGACAGGGACAGCTTTCTTT
j_call: TRBJ1-6; d_call: .; clone_size: .; v_call: TRBV27; cdr3_aa: CASGNIGQHNSPLHF; cdr3_nt: TGTGCCAGCGGCAACATCGGACAGCATAATTCACCCCTCCACTTT
j_call: TRBJ1-2; d_call: .; clone_size: .; v_call: TRBV6-2/TRBV6-3; cdr3_aa: CASSLNYGYTF; cdr3_nt: TGTGCCAGCAGTCTTAACTATGGCTACACCTTC
j_call: TRBJ2-3; d_call: .; clone_size: few; v_call: TRBV19; cdr3_aa: CASSIGRGGTQYF; cdr3_nt: TGTGCCAGTAGTATCGGCAGGGGAGGGACGCAGTATTTT
j_call: TRBJ2-7; d_call: TRBD2; clone_size: .; v_call: TRBV7-2; cdr3_aa: CASSPRLAGDEQYF; cdr3_nt: TGTGCCAGCAGCCCGAGACTAGCGGGAGATGAGCAGTACTTC